This T cell receptor (beta chain) is drawn from a study of cytomegalovirus exposure and HLA in healthy donors. Its frequency marks this clone as medium-sized. Primers: 60 Vbeta forward and 13 Jbeta reverse. This table comes from immunoSEQ multiplex PCR, and its TCRdb copy is limited to in-frame clones, with some not included. Its table records tens of thousands of clones. The CDR3 spans 14 residues. V lost 0 bases to trimming and J lost 5 bases; unmatched junction nucleotides: 3. CDR1 is WSHSY and CDR2 is SAAADI in the germline V gene. V and J are TRBV10-2 and TRBJ2-7; 8 positions match TRBD1. The sample taken for sequencing was PBMCs. This receptor was taken from a man aged 25-40 years in good health and CMV-seropositive. The CDR3 DNA reads TGCGCCAGCAGTGAGTCTTCAGGGGGCAACGAGCAGTACTTC. Protein sequence: CASSESSGGNEQYF.